These 28 T cell receptor beta chains originate from one sample sequenced in a study of T cell responses to AZD1222 COVID-19 vaccine. Assay used: immunoSEQ multiplex PCR; TCRdb lists only in-frame clones, some missing. The table shows around 110,000 clones, with approximately 93% occurring only once. This specimen consisted of peripheral blood, obtained on day 0 of AZD1222 vaccination. The receptors stem from an adult in good health.

The CDR3 loop is CASSDKPPGLAGEQFF. CDR3 sequence (DNA): TGTGCCAGCAGCGACAAACCTCCGGGACTAGCCGGTGAGCAGTTCTTC. The genes are TRBV7-9 and TRBJ2-1; 9 positions match TRBD2. The germline V gene encodes CDR1 SEHNR and CDR2 FQNEAQ (reference sequence). This CDR3 comprises 16 residues. Trimming cost V 5 bases and J 9 bases; bases outside gene matches: 14.

This clone was seen just once. The chain combines TRBV30 with TRBJ1-2, with a possible D match to TRBD1 (5 bases). The CDR3 has 13 amino acids. Germline lookup yields CDR1 GTSNPN and CDR2 SVGIG (reference sequence). V shed 3 bases and J shed 4 bases, with 12 bases lying between them. The CDR3 loop is CAWSLGQGYGYTF. CDR3 DNA: TGTGCCTGGAGCCTCGGACAAGGCTATGGCTACACCTTC.

This clone was detected only a few times. The V and J genes are TRBV2 and TRBJ2-2; either TRBD1 or TRBD2 may fit D (5 bases each). The germline V gene encodes CDR1 SNHLY and CDR2 FYNNEI. This CDR3 is 13 amino acids long. CDR3: CAIRDPLSRELFF. The CDR3 DNA reads TGTGCGATCCGGGACCCCCTGAGCCGGGAGCTGTTTTTT.

To note about this clone: At one boundary the junction diverges from the germline segment, which might be a read error. The V call is TRBV10-3, the J call TRBJ1-6; 7 bases agree with TRBD1. The germline gives CDR1 ENHRY, CDR2 SYGVKD. CDR3 size: 17 residues. The CDR3 reads CAIRESQGVMYNSPLHF. CDR3 bases: TGTGCCATCAGGGAGTCCCAGGGGGTAATGTATAATTCACCCCTCCACTTT.

The genes are TRBV5-6 and TRBJ2-7, with D tentatively TRBD1 (6 bases). Trimming removed 2 bases at V and 2 bases at J, with 11 bases between. The CDR3 sequence is 14 residues long. Germline V gene sequence: CDR1 SGHDT, CDR2 YYEEEE. In DNA, the CDR3 is TGTGCCAGCAGCTTTGACAGGTCTGCCTACGAGCAGTACTTC. Its protein product is CASSFDRSAYEQYF.

This clone occurred once. This chain connects TRBV9 to TRBJ1-3; TRBD1 might be the D (5 bases). The CDR3 is 14 residues long. The germline CDR1 and CDR2 sequences are SGDLS and YYNGEE. V lost 3 bases and J 6 bases, leaving 13 bases between the germline ends. The CDR3 region is CASSGLGTVNTIYF. CDR3 in DNA: TGTGCCAGCAGCGGCCTCGGGACGGTAAACACCATATATTTT. Full variable domain (outside the CDR3, taken from reference TRBV9 and TRBJ1-3): DSGVTQTPKHLITATGQRVTLRCSPRSGDLSVYWYQQSLDQGLQFLIQYYNGEERAKGNILERFSAQQFPDLHSELNLSSLELGDSALYFCASSGLGTVNTIYFGEGSWLTVV.

The chain has TRBV7-2 and TRBJ1-2; D uncertain. The CDR3 runs to 14 residues. The V gene lost 9 bases and the J gene lost 0 bases, with 14 bases spanning the gap. Germline CDR1 and CDR2: SGHTA and FQGNSA. In nucleotides, the CDR3 is TGTGCCAGTGGGAAGATCACTACTAACTATGGCTACACCTTC. The encoded protein is CASGKITTNYGYTF.

This chain links TRBV2 with TRBJ1-5, with D uncertain. Trimming shortened V by 4 bases and J by 6 bases, and 13 bases separated the two germline ends. CDR1 and CDR2 from the germline V gene are SNHLY and FYNNEI. This CDR3 spans 14 amino acids. DNA of the CDR3: TGTGCCAGCAGTGTTACCCCGAATGTTCAGCCCCAGCATTTT. It codes for CASSVTPNVQPQHF.

The sample holds one count of this clone. V is TRBV19 and J is TRBJ2-3; the match to TRBD2 covers 10 bases. The CDR3 has 16 amino acids. Looked up from germline, CDR1 is LNHDA and CDR2 is SQIVND (reference sequence). Trimming removed 8 bases from V and 2 bases from J; junction bases left unmatched: 10. CDR3 sequence (DNA): TGTGCCAGTCTAAAGCGGGAGGGCTTTCCCACAGATACGCAGTATTTT. Its translation is CASLKREGFPTDTQYF.

CDR3 bases: TGTGCCAGCAGCCGACAAGGGACAGGGAATGAGCAGTTCTTC. Translated, it gives CASSRQGTGNEQFF. The genes are TRBV7-9 and TRBJ2-1, with 9 bases lining up with TRBD1. V lost 5 bases, J lost 7 bases, and 6 bases stayed unmatched. Germline V gene data show CDR1 as SEHNR and CDR2 as FQNEAQ (reference sequence). CDR3 length: 14 amino acids. Supplemented by reference TRBV7-9 and TRBJ2-1, the full variable domain reads DTGVSQNPRHKITKRGQNVTFRCDPISEHNRLYWYRQTLGQGPEFLTYFQNEAQLEKSRLLSDRFSAERPKGSFSTLEIQRTEQGDSAMYLCASSRQGTGNEQFFGPGTRLTVL.

The chain has TRBV30 and TRBJ1-2, with 8 bases that match TRBD1. CDR1 is GTSNPN and CDR2 is SVGIG in the germline V gene (reference sequence). CDR3 length: 12 amino acids. The V gene end was trimmed by 8 bases and the J gene end by 5 bases; junction bases not matched to a gene: 7. For the CDR3, the DNA is TGTGCCACGGACAGGGCCGGGTATGGCTACACCTTC. Protein product: CATDRAGYGYTF. Full variable domain (outside the CDR3, taken from reference TRBV30 and TRBJ1-2): SQTIHQWPATLVQPVGSPLSLECTVEGTSNPNLYWYRQAAGRGLQLLFYSVGIGQISSEVPQNLSASRPQDRQFILSSKKLLLSDSGFYLCATDRAGYGYTFGSGTRLTVV.

This sequence joins TRBV7-9 and TRBJ2-1; D is possibly TRBD2 (5 bases). The germline CDR1 and CDR2 sequences are SEHNR and FQNEAQ (reference sequence). With 3 bases removed from V and 4 bases from J, the gap between germline ends came to 19 bases. The CDR3 totals 17 residues. This CDR3 reads CASSFYVLREGYNEQFF. For the CDR3, the DNA is TGTGCCAGCAGCTTCTACGTTCTTCGGGAAGGGTACAATGAGCAGTTCTTC.

The chain is built from TRBV3-1 (or the pseudogene TRBV3-2) and TRBJ1-2, with D possibly being TRBD1 (5 bases). Germline V lookup: CDR1 LGHDT, CDR2 YNNKEL (reference sequence). The CDR3 runs to 14 residues. V lost 2 bases, J lost 6 bases, and 13 bases lay in between. CDR3 coding DNA: TGTGCCAGCAGCCAATTTACGACAGAGGATGGCTACACCTTC. Translation: CASSQFTTEDGYTF.

This chain connects TRBV10-1 to TRBJ1-1; perhaps TRBD1 as D (6 bases). V shed 9 bases and J shed 3 bases, with 14 bases lying between them. CDR1 and CDR2 (germline): WNHNN, SYGVQD (reference sequence). CDR3 length: 13 residues. CDR3 residues: CARGGGLYTEAFF. For the CDR3, the DNA is TGCGCCAGGGGGGGCGGGCTTTACACTGAAGCTTTCTTT.

The rearrangement joins TRBV27 to TRBJ1-1; TRBD1 matches 8 bases. There are 14 residues in the CDR3. CDR1 and CDR2 (germline): MNHEY, SMNVEV (reference sequence). With 4 bases clipped from V and 4 bases from J, the junction kept 5 bases outside the gene matches. CDR3 region: CASSYSTGATEAFF. The CDR3 region has the DNA TGTGCCAGCAGTTACTCGACAGGGGCCACTGAAGCTTTCTTT.

J is TRBJ2-7 and V is TRBV28, with D possibly TRBD2 on 6 matching bases. Germline assignment: CDR1 MDHEN and CDR2 SYDVKM. Trimming left V 9 bases short and J 2 bases short, with 14 bases between. The CDR3 totals 13 residues. The CDR3 spells CASERAEAYEQYF. CDR3 nucleotide sequence: TGTGCCAGTGAGCGGGCCGAGGCCTACGAGCAGTACTTC.

The chain recombines TRBV14 with TRBJ1-1; 7 nucleotides agree with TRBD1. This CDR3 is 15 amino acids long. Germline-derived CDR1 and CDR2 are SGHDN and FVKESK. Trimming took 2 bases from V and 5 from J; bases not matched to a gene: 8. CDR3 loop: CASSQRTGSGTEAFF. The CDR3 DNA reads as TGTGCCAGCAGCCAAAGGACAGGATCGGGGACTGAAGCTTTCTTT.

This clone showed up just a few times. The chain uses TRBV6-5 and TRBJ2-7, with 7 bases lining up with TRBD1. Germline assignment: CDR1 MNHEY and CDR2 SVGAGI. CDR3 length equals 15 residues. V lost 0 bases, J lost 2 bases, and 4 bases stayed unmatched. CDR3: CASSYSGDRAYEQYF. The CDR3 DNA is TGTGCCAGCAGTTACTCGGGGGACAGAGCCTACGAGCAGTACTTC.

The V call is TRBV11-2, the J call TRBJ1-6, with D unclear. V was shortened by 5 bases and J by 8 bases, with 10 bases between the two germline ends. This CDR3 comprises 13 residues. The germline CDR1 and CDR2 sequences are SGHAT and FQNNGV. CDR3 sequence: CASSPTTDSPLHF. For the CDR3, the DNA is TGTGCCAGCAGCCCAACCACGGATTCACCCCTCCACTTT.

V is TRBV9 and J is TRBJ1-1; D is uncertain. Germline assignment: CDR1 SGDLS and CDR2 YYNGEE. This CDR3 is 13 amino acids long. V lost 3 bases to trimming and J lost 3 bases, with 9 bases between them. This CDR3 reads CASSDRLHTEAFF. For the CDR3, the DNA is TGTGCCAGCAGCGACCGACTTCACACTGAAGCTTTCTTT.

This chain connects TRBV6-5 to TRBJ2-7; 7 bases align to TRBD1. The ends lost 10 bases at V and 0 bases at J; junction bases unmatched: 6. Per the germline V gene, CDR1 is MNHEY and CDR2 is SVGAGI. The CDR3 runs 13 residues. This chain's CDR3 is CATQDRISYEQYF. DNA of the CDR3: TGTGCCACCCAGGACAGGATCTCCTACGAGCAGTACTTC.

This chain links TRBV18 with TRBJ1-1; D is unclear. Between the trimmed V and J ends, which lost 6 bases and 3 bases, there was a span of 11 bases. CDR3 length equals 13 residues. CDR1 KGHSH and CDR2 LQKENI come from the germline V gene. The CDR3 nucleotides are TGTGCCAGCTCGGCCGACCTCGACACTGAAGCTTTCTTT. Translation: CASSADLDTEAFF.

V is TRBV6-5 and J is TRBJ2-5, with D perhaps being TRBD1 or TRBD2 (5 bases each). Trimming took off 3 bases at V and 1 base at J, with 12 bases between the two ends. The CDR3 is made up of 15 amino acids. The germline V gene encodes CDR1 MNHEY and CDR2 SVGAGI. In DNA, the CDR3 is TGTGCCAGCAGTTATTATGGGGGTGTCCAAGAGACCCAGTACTTC. It specifies CASSYYGGVQETQYF.

V is TRBV28 and J is TRBJ1-1, with a possible D match to TRBD1 (6 bases). Germline values: CDR1 MDHEN, CDR2 SYDVKM. Trimming removed 3 bases at V and 2 bases at J, with 16 bases between. This CDR3 comprises 16 residues. As DNA, the CDR3 is TGTGCCAGCAGTTTTAGACAGGTGGTACCTAACACTGAAGCTTTCTTT. Encoded protein: CASSFRQVVPNTEAFF.

The chain is built from TRBV7-3 and TRBJ2-7, with 7 positions matching TRBD2. There are 13 residues in the CDR3. The J segment lost 2 bases and the V segment lost 5 bases, leaving 3 bases of the junction unmatched. Germline values: CDR1 SGHTA, CDR2 FQGTGA. The DNA for the CDR3 is TGTGCCAGCAGCCCTGGGGGGGCCTACGAGCAGTACTTC. It translates to CASSPGGAYEQYF.

V and J are TRBV2 and TRBJ2-3, with TRBD1 as a possible D gene (6 bases). V was cut by 7 bases and J by 2 bases, with 13 bases left in between. The CDR3 has 14 residues. Germline values: CDR1 SNHLY, CDR2 FYNNEI. The CDR3 sequence is CASKGHRTTDTQYF. In nucleotides, the CDR3 is TGTGCCAGCAAGGGACATAGAACCACAGATACGCAGTATTTT.

The chain has TRBV18 and TRBJ2-1, with unresolved D. This CDR3 spans 12 amino acids. Germline CDR1 and CDR2: KGHSH and LQKENI. V gave up 2 bases and J gave up 12 bases, with 11 bases separating them. The CDR3 DNA follows: TGTGCCAGCTCACCAATCTTGGTTGGGCAGTTCTTC. This codes for CASSPILVGQFF. The whole variable domain, remainder taken from reference TRBV18 and TRBJ2-1, is NAGVMQNPRHLVRRRGQEARLRCSPMKGHSHVYWYRQLPEEGLKFMVYLQKENIIDESGMPKERFSAEFPKEGPSILRIQQVVRGDSAAYFCASSPILVGQFFGPGTRLTVL.

The rearrangement joins TRBV28 to TRBJ2-1, with D possibly being TRBD2 (6 bases). The CDR3 covers 13 residues. V lost 10 bases and J lost 7, with 17 bases in between. Germline V gives CDR1 MDHEN, CDR2 SYDVKM. This CDR3 is CATLEGLQNEQFF. The CDR3 DNA follows: TGTGCCACCCTGGAGGGGTTGCAGAATGAGCAGTTCTTC.